These 14 T cell receptor beta chains were sequenced from one sample in a study of OX40 agonist ivuxolimab in advanced cancers. The method was immunoSEQ multiplex PCR; TCRdb's version includes in-frame clones alone and lacks a portion of them. The data hold approximately 43,000 clones, with 89% observed a single time. The sequencing used CD4+ or CD8+ T cells sorted from blood, collected in a trial of the OX40 agonist ivuxolimab. All receptors come from an adult with an advanced solid tumor such as melanoma, head and neck, liver or kidney cancer.

In its sample, this clone was seen once. The CDR3 nucleotides are TGCAGCGTTGAAAACCAGGGTCGTCCAGAGACCCAGTACTTC. As protein: CSVENQGRPETQYF. The rearrangement links TRBV29-1 to TRBJ2-5; possible D gene TRBD1, 5 bases. V was shortened by 2 bases and J by 4 bases, with 14 bases between the two germline ends. CDR1 SQVTM and CDR2 ANQGSEA come from the germline V gene. This CDR3 has 14 amino acids.

V is TRBV4-2 and J is TRBJ2-1, with 10 bases matching TRBD2. CDR1 and CDR2 from the germline V gene are LGHNA and YNFKEQ. V lost 1 base to trimming and J lost 7 bases; unmatched junction nucleotides: 4. The CDR3 is 15 residues long. The CDR3 here is CASSQASGGGNEQFF. Written as DNA, the CDR3 is TGTGCCAGCAGCCAAGCCAGCGGGGGGGGAAATGAGCAGTTCTTC.

This rearrangement joins TRBV7-8 to TRBJ2-2, with D tentatively TRBD1 (5 bases). Trimming removed 5 bases from V and 5 bases from J, with 9 bases in between. The CDR3 spans 13 residues. Germline V gene data show CDR1 as SGHVS and CDR2 as FQNEAQ. CDR3 loop: CASSLRGTGELFF. DNA for the CDR3: TGTGCCAGCAGCCTTAGGGGAACCGGGGAGCTGTTTTTT.

The CDR3 DNA is TGTGCCAGCAGCCTTCACGAAGGGAGGGAGGATGAGCAGTTCTTC. Amino acid sequence: CASSLHEGREDEQFF. The rearrangement uses TRBV4-2 and TRBJ2-1, with 7 bases matching TRBD2. CDR3 length: 15 residues. Germline V lookup: CDR1 LGHNA, CDR2 YNFKEQ. Trimming removed 4 bases from V and 8 bases from J; junction bases left unmatched: 11.

The chain joins TRBV11-2 to TRBJ1-1; 8 nucleotides align to TRBD1. The V gene's germline CDR1 is SGHAT and CDR2 FQNNGV. The CDR3 totals 17 residues. V lost 1 base, J lost 1 base, and 8 bases stayed unmatched. The CDR3 reads CASSLGGNRGANTEAFF. The CDR3 nucleotides are TGTGCCAGCAGCTTAGGAGGCAACAGGGGGGCGAACACTGAAGCTTTCTTT.

The chain recombines TRBV5-5 with TRBJ2-3, with D hard to call. The V gene lost 4 bases and the J gene lost 2 bases, with 8 bases spanning the gap. The CDR3 runs to 13 residues. Germline lookup yields CDR1 SGHKS and CDR2 YYEKEE (reference sequence). The CDR3 sequence is CASSARPTDTQYF. CDR3 nucleotides: TGTGCCAGCAGCGCCAGACCCACAGATACGCAGTATTTT.

This CDR3 reads CASSQGPPRGQVKNIQYF. As DNA, the CDR3 is TGCGCCAGCAGCCAAGGGCCCCCAAGAGGGCAGGTCAAAAACATTCAGTACTTC. The chain uses TRBV4-1 and TRBJ2-4; the D gene is possibly TRBD2 (5 bases). Trimming took 1 base from V and 3 from J, leaving 19 bases between them. The V gene's germline CDR1 is MGHRA and CDR2 YSYEKL. The CDR3 extends over 18 amino acids.

The DNA of the CDR3 is TGCGCCAGCAGCCTACGGGGGACTAGCGGGGGCTACAATGAGCAGTTCTTC. Translated: CASSLRGTSGGYNEQFF. V gene TRBV5-1 combines with J gene TRBJ2-1; TRBD2 matches at 14 bases. Germline CDR1 SGHRS, CDR2 YFSETQ. CDR3 length: 17 amino acids. J gave up 3 bases and V 4 bases, and 6 bases lay outside the gene matches.

This clone was observed once. The chain is built from TRBV11-2 and TRBJ1-3, with no clear D. The CDR3 has 19 residues. CDR1 is SGHAT, CDR2 FQNNGV, per germline. Trimming removed 4 bases from V and 0 bases from J, with 22 bases in between. CDR3 bases: TGTGCCAGCAGCTCAATCCGGCGGGGTCCTTCTTACTCTGGAAACACCATATATTTT. It codes for CASSSIRRGPSYSGNTIYF.

The rearrangement links TRBV6-6 to TRBJ2-7; 9 bases match TRBD1. V shed 10 bases and J 5 bases; nucleotides not matched to a gene: 15. This CDR3 has 15 amino acids. Germline assignment: CDR1 MNHNY and CDR2 SVGAGI (reference sequence). CDR3 nucleotide sequence: TGTGCCACCACGGCCAAAGGGACAGGGAGGAACGAGCAGTACTTC. It encodes CATTAKGTGRNEQYF.

As DNA, the CDR3 is TGTGCCAGCAGCGGTGGCTCCTATGGCTACACCTTC. As protein: CASSGGSYGYTF. V gene TRBV7-9 combines with J gene TRBJ1-2, with D uncertain. The CDR3 has 12 amino acids. V lost 5 bases and J 4 bases, leaving 8 bases between the germline ends. The germline CDR1 and CDR2 sequences are SEHNR and FQNEAQ (reference sequence). Based on the CDR3 plus reference TRBV7-9 and TRBJ1-2, the full variable domain is DTGVSQNPRHKITKRGQNVTFRCDPISEHNRLYWYRQTLGQGPEFLTYFQNEAQLEKSRLLSDRFSAERPKGSFSTLEIQRTEQGDSAMYLCASSGGSYGYTFGSGTRLTVV.

The sample holds a few counts of this clone. The rearrangement joins TRBV6-5 to TRBJ1-1, with D unclear. CDR1 is MNHEY and CDR2 is SVGAGI in the germline V gene. The germline V and J ends were trimmed by 3 bases and 8 bases, with 13 bases remaining between them. The CDR3 is made up of 13 amino acids. CDR3 sequence reads: CASSYSGLVEAFF. The CDR3 nucleotides read TGTGCCAGCAGTTATTCCGGCCTGGTCGAAGCTTTCTTT.

In the case of this clone: One end of the junction fails to match germline, which may point to a read error. This chain connects TRBV5-4 to TRBJ1-1, with no clear D. This CDR3 is 13 amino acids long. CDR1 and CDR2 from the germline V gene are SGHNT and YYREEE (reference sequence). The chain's CDR3 is CASSLAVSTEAFF. The CDR3 DNA reads as TGTGCCAGCAGTTTGGCCGTTTCCACTGAAGCTTTCTTT.

This clone was detected once. The chain couples TRBV19 to TRBJ2-4; possibly TRBD1 for D (5 bases). The V and J ends lost 5 bases and 3 bases respectively, with 11 bases between them. The CDR3 is 14 amino acids. CDR1 LNHDA and CDR2 SQIVND come from the germline V gene (reference sequence). The CDR3 sequence is CASSPRQNKNIQYF. DNA for the CDR3: TGTGCCAGTAGTCCTCGACAGAACAAAAACATTCAGTACTTC.